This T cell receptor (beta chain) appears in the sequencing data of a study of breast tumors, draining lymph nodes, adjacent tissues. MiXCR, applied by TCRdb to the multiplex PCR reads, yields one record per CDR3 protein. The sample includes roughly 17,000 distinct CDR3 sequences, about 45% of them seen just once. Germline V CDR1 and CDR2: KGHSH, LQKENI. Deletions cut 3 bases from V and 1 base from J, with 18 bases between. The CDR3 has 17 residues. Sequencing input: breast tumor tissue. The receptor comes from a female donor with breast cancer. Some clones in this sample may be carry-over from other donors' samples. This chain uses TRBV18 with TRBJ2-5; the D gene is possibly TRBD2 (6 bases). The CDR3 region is CASSPSGILASQETQYF. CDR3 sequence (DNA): TGTGCCAGCTCACCTTCCGGGATTCTAGCGTCCCAAGAGACCCAGTACTTC.